This section outlines one T cell receptor beta chain sequence together with its context. The antigen is unknown. Primers for the PCR totalled 60 Vbeta and 13 Jbeta. This table comes from immunoSEQ multiplex PCR, and its TCRdb copy is limited to in-frame clones, with some not included. Here the sample spans tens of thousands of clones, 55% to 85% being singletons. This entry belongs to a study of cytomegalovirus exposure and HLA in healthy donors. Study-wide points: Serostatus for CMV was the only available immune exposure information. A later examination showed that TCR association rates differed by HLA locus, with DRB1 most and HLA-C fewest. Earlier analysis looked at TCR beta V segments, and most were productive about 90% or about 30% of the time. When a later analysis compared HLA-associated TCR beta chains with equally common others, the HLA-associated chains turned out to be more clonally expanded and to have lower generation probabilities.

There are 16 residues in the CDR3. V was pared by 5 bases and J by 0 bases, with 16 bases between. CDR1 is MDHEN, CDR2 SYDVKM, per germline. The V and J genes are TRBV28 and TRBJ2-5, with D maybe TRBD1 (7 bases). This receptor was taken from a woman aged 40 to 50 in good health and CMV-seropositive. Input material: PBMCs. CDR3 sequence (DNA): TGTGCCAGCAGTGCCGTGGGGGGACAGTACCAAGAGACCCAGTACTTC. It codes for CASSAVGGQYQETQYF. Full variable domain (remainder filled in from reference TRBV28 and TRBJ2-5): DVKVTQSSRYLVKRTGEKVFLECVQDMDHENMFWYRQDPGLGLRLIYFSYDVKMKEKGDIPEGYSVSREKKERFSLILESASTNQTSMYLCASSAVGGQYQETQYFGPGTRLLVL.